The rows below give T cell receptor beta chains drawn from one sample of a study of T cell changes during pregnancy in multiple sclerosis. Profiling relied on immunoSEQ multiplex PCR, and the TCRdb table lists in-frame clones only, not all of them. Of under 80,000 clones in the sample, around 92% were seen once. The input for sequencing was peripheral blood, taken before pregnancy. These receptors all come from a female donor with multiple sclerosis, enrolled in a pregnancy study. Each CDR3 is given with its conserved first and last residue. D genes are given only for firm matches. The size entry is marked missing in some rows and otherwise reads once, few, many or a size class.

cdr3_aa: CASSITGLAGGQFF
cdr3_nt: TGTGCCAGTAGTATTACGGGATTGGCGGGAGGGCAGTTCTTC
v_call: TRBV19
d_call: TRBD2
clone_size: NA
j_call: TRBJ2-1

cdr3_aa: CASSQSEREKDTQYF
cdr3_nt: TGCGCCAGCAGCCAATCTGAGCGGGAGAAAGATACGCAGTATTTT
v_call: TRBV4-1
d_call: TRBD2
clone_size: NA
j_call: TRBJ2-3

cdr3_aa: CASSTPVTGTGRNQPQHF
cdr3_nt: TGTGCCAGTAGTACACCCGTAACCGGGACAGGGCGCAATCAGCCCCAGCATTTT
v_call: TRBV19
d_call: TRBD1
clone_size: NA
j_call: TRBJ1-5

cdr3_aa: CASRTSGSGELFF
cdr3_nt: TGTGCCAGCCGGACTAGCGGGAGCGGGGAGCTGTTTTTT
v_call: TRBV7-3
d_call: TRBD2
clone_size: NA
j_call: TRBJ2-2

cdr3_aa: CASSYYPGQGADQPQHF
cdr3_nt: TGCGCCAGCAGCTACTACCCAGGACAGGGGGCAGATCAGCCCCAGCATTTT
v_call: TRBV5-1
d_call: TRBD1
clone_size: NA
j_call: TRBJ1-5

cdr3_aa: CASSLVGGRGTDTQYF
cdr3_nt: TGTGCCAGCAGCTTGGTGGGAGGGCGGGGCACAGATACGCAGTATTTT
v_call: TRBV5-6
d_call: TRBD2
clone_size: NA
j_call: TRBJ2-3

cdr3_aa: CASSLGSTVQETQYF
cdr3_nt: TGTGCCAGCAGCTTGGGATCGACAGTCCAAGAGACCCAGTACTTC
v_call: TRBV5-4
d_call: NA
clone_size: NA
j_call: TRBJ2-5

cdr3_aa: CSARAKGTENYEQYF
cdr3_nt: TGCAGCGCAAGAGCCAAAGGGACAGAGAACTACGAGCAGTACTTC
v_call: TRBV29-1
d_call: TRBD1
clone_size: NA
j_call: TRBJ2-7

cdr3_aa: CASSTGLAGVETQYF
cdr3_nt: TGTGCCAGCAGCACCGGACTAGCGGGAGTGGAGACCCAGTACTTC
v_call: TRBV9
d_call: TRBD2
clone_size: NA
j_call: TRBJ2-5

cdr3_aa: CASRAPGQGGNTIYF
cdr3_nt: TGTGCCAGCAGGGCTCCGGGACAGGGTGGAAACACCATATATTTT
v_call: TRBV6-6
d_call: TRBD1
clone_size: once
j_call: TRBJ1-3

cdr3_aa: CASSVGGLNQPQHF
cdr3_nt: TGTGCCAGCAGCGTAGGGGGCCTCAATCAGCCCCAGCATTTT
v_call: TRBV9
d_call: NA
clone_size: NA
j_call: TRBJ1-5

cdr3_aa: CASSLLADYNEQFF
cdr3_nt: TGTGCCAGCAGCTTACTAGCGGACTACAATGAGCAGTTCTTC
v_call: TRBV7-2
d_call: TRBD2
clone_size: NA
j_call: TRBJ2-1

cdr3_aa: CASSQEAFSYEQYF
cdr3_nt: TGCGCCAGCAGCCAAGAGGCCTTCTCCTACGAGCAGTACTTC
v_call: TRBV4-3
d_call: NA
clone_size: NA
j_call: TRBJ2-7

cdr3_aa: CASIRTGLNYGYTF
cdr3_nt: TGTGCCAGCATAAGGACAGGGCTAAACTATGGCTACACCTTC
v_call: TRBV6-1
d_call: TRBD1
clone_size: NA
j_call: TRBJ1-2

cdr3_aa: CASRSGAYEQYF
cdr3_nt: TGTGCCAGCAGATCAGGGGCCTACGAGCAGTACTTC
v_call: TRBV25-1
d_call: NA
clone_size: NA
j_call: TRBJ2-7

cdr3_aa: CASSFGQGVSDTQYF
cdr3_nt: TGTGCCAGCAGCTTCGGACAGGGGGTATCAGATACGCAGTATTTT
v_call: TRBV11-2
d_call: TRBD1
clone_size: once
j_call: TRBJ2-3

cdr3_aa: CASSGLAAYEQYF
cdr3_nt: TGTGCCAGCAGCGGACTAGCGGCATACGAGCAGTACTTC
v_call: TRBV6-1
d_call: TRBD2
clone_size: NA
j_call: TRBJ2-7

cdr3_aa: CASRSSTYEQYF
cdr3_nt: TGTGCCAGCAGGTCCAGTACCTACGAGCAGTACTTC
v_call: TRBV28
d_call: NA
clone_size: NA
j_call: TRBJ2-7

cdr3_aa: CASSETGSVSIQYF
cdr3_nt: TGTGCCAGCAGTGAAACGGGGAGTGTTAGCATTCAGTACTTC
v_call: TRBV6-1
d_call: NA
clone_size: NA
j_call: TRBJ2-4

cdr3_aa: CASSPDMAGTGNSGYTF
cdr3_nt: TGTGCCAGCTCACCAGATATGGCCGGGACAGGGAACTCTGGCTACACCTTC
v_call: TRBV18
d_call: TRBD1
clone_size: NA
j_call: TRBJ1-2

cdr3_aa: CAWSLLTGSNF
cdr3_nt: TGTGCCTGGAGTCTGCTGACTGGGTCTAACTTC
v_call: TRBV30
d_call: NA
clone_size: NA
j_call: TRBJ1-2

cdr3_aa: CATTDLSNQPQHF
cdr3_nt: TGTGCCACCACAGATCTTAGCAATCAGCCCCAGCATTTT
v_call: TRBV10-3
d_call: NA
clone_size: NA
j_call: TRBJ1-5

cdr3_aa: CASSPRLGRGHPYEQYF
cdr3_nt: TGTGCCAGCAGCCCCCGGTTGGGCAGGGGACACCCCTACGAGCAGTACTTC
v_call: TRBV5-4
d_call: NA
clone_size: NA
j_call: TRBJ2-7

cdr3_aa: CASSEAQRASYEQYF
cdr3_nt: TGTGCCAGCAGTGAAGCGCAGCGGGCAAGCTACGAGCAGTACTTC
v_call: TRBV6-1
d_call: NA
clone_size: NA
j_call: TRBJ2-7

cdr3_aa: CASSLVTDFPWNEQFF
cdr3_nt: TGTGCCAGCAGCTTGGTGACCGACTTTCCCTGGAATGAGCAGTTCTTC
v_call: TRBV5-4
d_call: NA
clone_size: NA
j_call: TRBJ2-1

cdr3_aa: CAYREGANYGYTF
cdr3_nt: TGTGCCTACCGGGAGGGGGCTAACTATGGCTACACCTTC
v_call: TRBV28
d_call: NA
clone_size: NA
j_call: TRBJ1-2

cdr3_aa: CASSPGVGLENIQYF
cdr3_nt: TGTGCCAGCAGCCCGGGGGTGGGGTTGGAAAACATTCAGTACTTC
v_call: TRBV5-6
d_call: NA
clone_size: few
j_call: TRBJ2-4

cdr3_aa: CASTYGTSGRNNEQFF
cdr3_nt: TGTGCCAGCACCTACGGGACTAGCGGGAGGAACAATGAGCAGTTCTTC
v_call: TRBV28
d_call: TRBD2
clone_size: few
j_call: TRBJ2-1

cdr3_aa: CASRDTLSYGELFF
cdr3_nt: TGTGCCAGCAGAGATACACTATCCTACGGGGAGCTGTTTTTT
v_call: TRBV2
d_call: NA
clone_size: NA
j_call: TRBJ2-2

cdr3_aa: CASSQGGGTGELFF
cdr3_nt: TGCGCCAGCAGCCAAGGTGGCGGTACCGGGGAGCTGTTTTTT
v_call: TRBV4-3
d_call: NA
clone_size: NA
j_call: TRBJ2-2

cdr3_aa: CASSLAAGGARTEAFF
cdr3_nt: TGCGCCAGCAGCTTGGCTGCAGGGGGCGCGAGAACTGAAGCTTTCTTT
v_call: TRBV5-1
d_call: TRBD1
clone_size: NA
j_call: TRBJ1-1

cdr3_aa: CASSLRGAGVETQYF
cdr3_nt: TGTGCCAGCAGTTTGCGCGGGGCGGGAGTAGAGACCCAGTACTTC
v_call: TRBV27
d_call: TRBD2
clone_size: NA
j_call: TRBJ2-5

cdr3_aa: CASSPRGTGNYEQYF
cdr3_nt: TGTGCCAGCAGTCCTCGGGGGACAGGAAACTACGAGCAGTACTTC
v_call: TRBV6-1
d_call: TRBD1
clone_size: NA
j_call: TRBJ2-7

cdr3_aa: CASSQGGRAHTRTDTQYF
cdr3_nt: TGCGCCAGCAGCCAAGGCGGGAGGGCCCACACTCGCACAGATACGCAGTATTTT
v_call: TRBV4-1
d_call: TRBD2
clone_size: NA
j_call: TRBJ2-3

cdr3_aa: CASSPRDITGANVLTF
cdr3_nt: TGTGCCAGCAGCCCGAGGGACATTACCGGGGCCAACGTCCTGACTTTC
v_call: TRBV7-3
d_call: NA
clone_size: NA
j_call: TRBJ2-6

cdr3_aa: CASSALTSGSGTDTQYF
cdr3_nt: TGCGCCAGCAGCGCCCTGACTAGCGGGAGTGGTACAGATACGCAGTATTTT
v_call: TRBV5-1
d_call: TRBD2
clone_size: NA
j_call: TRBJ2-3

cdr3_aa: CASSLQGAWEGYTF
cdr3_nt: TGTGCCAGCAGTTTACAGGGGGCCTGGGAGGGCTACACCTTC
v_call: TRBV27
d_call: TRBD1
clone_size: NA
j_call: TRBJ1-2